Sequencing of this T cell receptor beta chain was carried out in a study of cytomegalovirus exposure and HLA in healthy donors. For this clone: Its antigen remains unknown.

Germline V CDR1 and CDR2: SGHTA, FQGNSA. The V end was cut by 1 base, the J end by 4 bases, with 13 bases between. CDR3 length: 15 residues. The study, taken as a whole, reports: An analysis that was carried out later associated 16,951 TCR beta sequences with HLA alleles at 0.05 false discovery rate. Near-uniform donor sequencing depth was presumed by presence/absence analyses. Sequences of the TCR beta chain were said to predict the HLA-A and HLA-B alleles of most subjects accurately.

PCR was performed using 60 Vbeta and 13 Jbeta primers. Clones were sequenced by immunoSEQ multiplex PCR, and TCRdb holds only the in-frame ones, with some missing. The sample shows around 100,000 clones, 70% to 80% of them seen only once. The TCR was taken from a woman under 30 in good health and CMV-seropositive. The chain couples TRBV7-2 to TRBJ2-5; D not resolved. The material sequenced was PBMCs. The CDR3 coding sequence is TGTGCCAGCAGCTTAGGGGCCTCACGGATAGAGACCCAGTACTTC. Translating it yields CASSLGASRIETQYF. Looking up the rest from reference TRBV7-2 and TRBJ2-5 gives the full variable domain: GAGVSQSPSNKVTEKGKDVELRCDPISGHTALYWYRQSLGQGLEFLIYFQGNSAPDKSGLPSDRFSAERTGGSVSTLTIQRTQQEDSAVYLCASSLGASRIETQYFGPGTRLLVL.